These 29 T cell receptor delta chains originate from one sample sequenced in a study of gamma-delta chains in newborns, infants, children. TCRdb used CATT to re-call clones from the reads. The table lists about 2,500 delta-chain clones, around 45% of them singletons. The source was blood, collected at baseline. Every receptor here comes from a child who received the measles vaccine.

This clone is labeled as medium-sized. The chain carries TRDV1 and TRDJ1; 9 bases are shared with TRDD3. CDR3 length equals 18 residues. Losses at the gene ends were 5 bases for V and 0 bases for J; bases not matched to a gene: 13. Looked up from germline, CDR1 is TSWWSYY and CDR2 is QGS. The chain's CDR3 is CALGPPKRTGGHTDKLIF. CDR3 in DNA: TGTGCTCTTGGGCCACCTAAGCGGACTGGGGGACACACCGATAAACTCATCTTT.

This clone was seen only a few times. Germline and junction disagree at one end, which may indicate a read error. The V gene is TRDV1, the J gene TRDJ1, with a tentative D call TRDD3 (6 bases). This CDR3 contains 16 residues. Germline loops: CDR1 TSWWSYY, CDR2 QGS. In nucleotides, the CDR3 is TGTGCTCTTGGGGAGCTTCCGCCTATACTGGGCAGAAAACCCATCTTT. Its protein is CALGELPPILGRKPIF.

This clone ranks as medium-sized. V gene TRDV2 combines with J gene TRDJ1, with a possible D match to TRDD3 (5 bases). Between the trimmed V and J ends, which lost 0 bases and 0 bases, there was a span of 10 bases. Germline loops: CDR1 GEAIGNYY, CDR2 EKD. This CDR3 is built from 15 residues. The CDR3 loop reads CACDTGWGYTDKLIF. The CDR3, as DNA: TGTGCCTGTGACACCGGTTGGGGTTACACCGATAAACTCATCTTT.

About this clone itself: A much larger clone lies one base from this, so it may be a read error. The V gene is TRDV3, the J gene TRDJ1; 7 bases map to TRDD3. Germline V gene sequence: CDR1 TVYSNPD, CDR2 GDNSRS (reference sequence). The CDR3 totals 19 residues. The J segment lost 0 bases and the V segment lost 0 bases, leaving 19 bases of the junction unmatched. The CDR3 DNA reads TGTGCCTTTAGCTGGGGCCCGGGGGATGCGGTGGAGTACACCGATAAACTCATCTTT. Translated: CAFSWGPGDAVEYTDKLIF.

Remarks on this clone: Compared with germline, one end of the junction differs, possibly owing to a read error. This same CDR3 is encoded by further DNA sequences in the sample. The chain combines TRDV3 with TRDJ1, with 10 positions matching TRDD3. The CDR3 loop spans 19 amino acids. CDR1 and CDR2 from the germline V gene are TVYSNPD and GDNSRS (reference sequence). The chain's CDR3 is CAFRSTLGDKRGHTDKLIF. The CDR3 DNA reads as TGTGCCTTTAGGTCCACCCTGGGGGATAAGAGGGGGCACACCGATAAACTCATCTTC.

This clone is labeled medium-sized. Other DNA sequences in the same sample also yield this CDR3. The chain carries TRDV2 and TRDJ1, with TRDD3 matching 10 bases. This CDR3 is built from 17 residues. V lost 3 bases and J lost 5; bases outside the gene matches: 14. Germline loops: CDR1 GEAIGNYY, CDR2 EKD. The CDR3 protein is CACDPFPTRGDTDKLIF. For the CDR3, the DNA is TGTGCCTGTGACCCTTTTCCTACGCGGGGGGATACGGATAAACTCATCTTT.

In this sample, this clone is large. The chain links TRDV3 to TRDJ1; 10 positions match TRDD3. The length of the CDR3 is 14 residues. The germline gives CDR1 TVYSNPD, CDR2 GDNSRS (reference sequence). The CDR3 loop reads CALLGDNYTDKLIF. The DNA for the CDR3 is TGTGCTCTTCTGGGGGATAACTACACCGATAAACTCATCTTT.

With respect to this clone: Given a much more abundant clone one base away, this may be a read error. No V gene was called here, but the J gene is TRDJ1; TRDD3 reflects the table's D call only, with no check against the DNA. This CDR3 contains 13 residues. The CDR3 DNA is TGTGCTATTGGGAATTACAGAGGGGATAAACTCATCTTT. As protein: CAIGNYRGDKLIF.

By its share, this clone is medium-sized. The V and J genes are TRDV2 and TRDJ3; 8 nucleotides agree with TRDD3. V was pared by 3 bases and J by 0 bases, with 9 bases of the junction left unmatched. The CDR3 totals 19 residues. Germline V gene sequence: CDR1 GEAIGNYY, CDR2 EKD. The CDR3 bases are TGTGCCTGTGACGCTTACTGGGGGGGTCGCTCCTGGGACACCCGACAGATGTTTTTC. This gives the protein CACDAYWGGRSWDTRQMFF.

By its share, this clone is medium-sized (0.01 to 0.1%). The rearrangement uses TRDV1 and TRDJ1, with TRDD2 as a possible D gene (6 bases). Looked up from germline, CDR1 is TSWWSYY and CDR2 is QGS. The CDR3 contains 23 residues. Trimming stripped 0 bases from V and 3 bases from J, with 35 bases between. The CDR3 coding sequence is TGTGCTCTTGGGGAACTATTCTCCTACGTTCGCTGGGTAGCCCCCGAAGAAGCCGATAAACTCATCTTT. Its translation: CALGELFSYVRWVAPEEADKLIF.

This clone turned up a few times. A much more abundant neighbour one base away suggests this may be a read error. The chain has TRDV1 and TRDJ1, with a tentative D call TRDD3 (9 bases). From germline, CDR1 is TSWWSYY and CDR2 QGS. The CDR3 extends over 23 amino acids. The ends were cut back, 2 bases at V and 6 bases at J, with 40 bases in the middle. CDR3 protein: CALGESPPPYFLRMGWGINKLIF. DNA of the CDR3: TGTGCTCTTGGGGAATCCCCTCCTCCTTACTTCCTACGGATGGGCTGGGGGATTAATAAACTCATCTTT.

This clone is labeled as large. The chain has TRAV29/DV5 and TRDJ1, with 13 bases that match TRDD3. The CDR3 totals 20 residues. Germline lookup yields CDR1 NSMFDY and CDR2 ISSIKDK. Losses at the gene ends were 0 bases for V and 5 bases for J; bases not matched to a gene: 19. CDR3 loop: CAASVSSLGTGGYGADKLIF. CDR3 nucleotides: TGTGCAGCAAGCGTGAGTTCCTTGGGTACTGGGGGATACGGGGCGGATAAACTCATCTTT. Looking up the rest from reference TRAV29/DV5 and TRDJ1 gives the full variable domain: DQQVKQNSPSLSVQEGRISILNCDYTNSMFDYFLWYKKYPAEGPTFLISISSIKDKNEDGRFTVFLNKSAKHLSLHIVPSQPGDSAVYFCAASVSSLGTGGYGADKLIFGKGTRVTVEP.

This chain links TRDV1 with TRDJ1; 7 bases fit TRDD3. In germline, CDR1 is TSWWSYY, CDR2 QGS. The CDR3 is made up of 20 amino acids. V was pared by 5 bases and J by 0 bases, with 21 bases of the junction left unmatched. The CDR3 sequence: CALGPKKRAGGSSYTDKLIF. The CDR3 DNA follows: TGTGCTCTTGGGCCTAAGAAACGGGCTGGGGGTTCCTCGTACACCGATAAACTCATCTTT.

Regarding this clone: This sequence may be a read error, since a much larger clone differs from it by one base. The chain links TRDV1 to TRDJ1; maybe TRDD3 (5 bases). Trimming took off 9 bases at V and 0 bases at J, with 26 bases between the two ends. CDR3 length: 18 amino acids. CDR1 is TSWWSYY, CDR2 QGS, per germline. The DNA of the CDR3 is TGTGCTCTCGCGGACTGGTGGACCTATTTAAAGTACACCGATAAACTCATCTTT. Protein product: CALADWWTYLKYTDKLIF.

J is TRDJ1 and V is TRDV1; TRDD3 matches at 9 bases. The germline V gene encodes CDR1 TSWWSYY and CDR2 QGS. V was pared by 6 bases and J by 6 bases, with 20 bases of the junction left unmatched. CDR3 size: 18 residues. The CDR3 region has the DNA TGTGCTCTTGGCCCCACTTCCTCTCTACCGGGGGATACTCATAAACTCATCTTT. Translation: CALGPTSSLPGDTHKLIF.

Concerning this clone: This is likely an artifact of a read error, given a far larger clone one base away. The CDR3 here is CAASEVSSWGTRQMFF. In nucleotides, the CDR3 is TGTGCAGCAAGCGAGGTCAGCTCCTGGGGCACCCGACAGATGTTTTTC. The V gene is TRAV29/DV5, the J gene TRDJ3, with TRDD3 as a possible D gene (6 bases). Per germline, CDR1 NSMFDY and CDR2 ISSIKDK. This CDR3 is built from 16 residues.

The rearrangement links TRDV1 to TRDJ1, with D perhaps matching TRDD3 (5 bases). V was clipped by 2 bases and J by 7 bases, with 11 bases between them. CDR3 size: 13 residues. The germline gives CDR1 TSWWSYY, CDR2 QGS. The CDR3 DNA reads TGTGCTCTTGGGGAAACCCGATACCCTAAACTCATCTTT. Protein sequence: CALGETRYPKLIF.

The rearrangement uses TRDV2 and TRDJ3, with D tentatively TRDD3 (7 bases). This CDR3 region has 27 residues. CDR1 is GEAIGNYY and CDR2 is EKD in the germline V gene. V shed 1 base and J shed 0 bases, with 39 bases lying between them. The CDR3 reads CACDTRKVLPSSGWGFLGSWDTRQMFF. The CDR3 DNA sequence: TGTGCCTGTGACACGAGAAAAGTCCTACCGTCTTCGGGCTGGGGGTTCCTCGGCTCCTGGGACACCCGACAGATGTTTTTC.

Concerning this clone: A much larger clone differs from this one at a single base, so this may be a read error. The rearrangement uses TRDV2 and TRDJ1; TRDD3 aligns across 10 bases. The length of the CDR3 is 20 residues. Per germline, CDR1 GEAIGNYY and CDR2 EKD. CDR3 nucleotide sequence: TGTGCCTGTGGCACCGGCCTGGTGCTCTACTGGGGGATTGAGACCGATAAACTCATCTTT. Translating it yields CACGTGLVLYWGIETDKLIF.

Note on this clone: A read error may explain this, as a much larger clone is one base away. The gene calls are TRDV2 and TRDJ3, with 9 bases aligning to TRDD3. The CDR3 is made up of 19 amino acids. CDR1 and CDR2 (germline): GEAIGNYY, EKD. CDR3 amino acids: CACDTTGGVVSCDTRQMFF. DNA for the CDR3: TGTGCCTGTGACACTACTGGGGGAGTCGTATCCTGTGACACCCGACAGATGTTTTTC.

This clone has more than one count but fewer than ten. J is TRDJ1 and V is TRDV1; 13 nucleotides align to TRDD3. The V and J ends lost 0 bases and 2 bases, in that order; junction bases with no gene match: 12. The length of the CDR3 is 20 residues. From germline, CDR1 is TSWWSYY and CDR2 QGS. CDR3 DNA sequence: TGTGCTCTTGGGGAACTACGGGGTACTGGGGGATACGCGGGAACCGATAAACTCATCTTT. This gives the protein CALGELRGTGGYAGTDKLIF.

This chain connects TRDV1 to TRDJ1; tentative D call: TRDD2 (5 bases). The length of the CDR3 is 18 residues. Trimming shortened V by 3 bases and J by 10 bases, and 30 bases separated the two germline ends. Per the germline V gene, CDR1 is TSWWSYY and CDR2 is QGS. The chain's CDR3 is CALGEGIMIFPTPSTLIF. The CDR3 DNA sequence: TGTGCTCTTGGGGAGGGAATAATGATTTTCCCTACACCGAGTACACTCATCTTT.

This clone occurred once. A read error may explain this, as a much larger clone is one base away. Other DNA sequences in this sample translate to the same CDR3. This chain links TRDV1 with TRDJ1, with TRDD3 identical over 10 bases. Germline CDR1 is TSWWSYY and CDR2 is QGS. The CDR3 sequence is 20 residues long. CDR3 in DNA: TGTGCCCTTGGGGAACAACTAGGGTTAAGGTACTGGGGGATTCCCGATAAACTCATCTTT. As protein: CALGEQLGLRYWGIPDKLIF.

This clone was recorded only once. This could be a read error, since a much larger clone is one nucleotide away. The same CDR3 also results from other DNA sequences found in this sample. This chain links TRDV2 with TRDJ1; D unclear. The length of the CDR3 is 21 residues. CDR1 and CDR2 (germline): GEAIGNYY, EKD. The CDR3 reads CACDTLEFSVRRAQYTDKLIF. CDR3 sequence (DNA): TGTGCCTGTGACACCCTCGAATTTTCCGTACGCCGAGCCCAGTACACCGATAAACTCATTTTT.

The rearrangement links TRDV1 to TRDJ1, with 8 bases that match TRDD3. Looked up from germline, CDR1 is TSWWSYY and CDR2 is QGS. The CDR3 is 22 amino acids. The V segment lost 1 base and the J segment 0 bases; nucleotides outside the gene matches: 22. The DNA of the CDR3 is TGTGCTCTTGGGGAACCGACCGAGGCCCGTTACTGGGGGCCCTTGTACACCGATAAACTCATCTTT. Its translation: CALGEPTEARYWGPLYTDKLIF.

CDR3 in amino acids: CAAPLAVLGEELAAQLFF. DNA of the CDR3: TGTGCAGCACCTCTAGCCGTACTGGGGGAGGAGTTGGCAGCACAACTCTTCTTT. The genes are TRAV29/DV5 and TRDJ2; TRDD3 matches 9 bases. Per the germline V gene, CDR1 is NSMFDY and CDR2 is ISSIKDK. This CDR3 has 18 residues. Trimming cost V 4 bases and J 6 bases; bases outside gene matches: 19.

This clone is judged large. The chain recombines TRDV2 with TRDJ1; 9 positions match TRDD3. Germline V gene lookup returns CDR1 GEAIGNYY and CDR2 EKD. The CDR3 length is 16 residues. V was clipped by 0 bases and J by 4 bases; unmatched bases: 8. In DNA form, the CDR3 reads TGTGCCTGTGACACCACCTGGGGGATGAAGAACGATAAACTCATCTTT. It translates to CACDTTWGMKNDKLIF.

Of note for this clone: Its ends do not fully match the called genes, so a read error is possible. This chain links TRDV2 with TRDJ3, with TRDD3 matching 9 bases. Germline CDR1 reads GEAIGNYY; CDR2 reads EKD. The CDR3 has 18 amino acids. CDR3 sequence (DNA): TGTGCCTGTGACACTGTGGGGGATAGTTCCTGGGACACCCGACAGGTGTTTTTC. Translation: CACDTVGDSSWDTRQVFF.

This clone has only a few counts. The rearrangement links TRDV1 to TRDJ1; TRDD3 matches 12 bases. V trimming: 6 bases; J trimming: 6 bases; junction bases outside the gene matches: 17. This CDR3 has 18 amino acids. CDR1 is TSWWSYY, CDR2 QGS, per germline. The CDR3: CALGPTSSLLGDTHKLIF. In nucleotides, the CDR3 is TGTGCTCTTGGCCCCACTTCCTCTCTACTGGGGGATACTCATAAACTCATCTTT.